The sequence of this TCR beta chain was determined in a study of T-cell reconstitution after alpha-beta-depleted transplantation in children. Relative to its sample, this clonotype is medium-sized. The library targeted TCRbeta and was prepared with unique molecular identifiers. A single record per CDR3 protein comes from TCRdb applying MiXCR to the PCR reads. The top ten clones hold 2.5% of a sample with around 71,000 distinct CDR3 sequences, 6% to 8% of them seen once. Germline CDR1 and CDR2: SGHTA and FQGNSA. The CDR3 extends over 14 amino acids. The V and J ends lost 6 bases and 11 bases, in that order; junction bases with no gene match: 8.

The sequence came from a human donor who donated a stem cell graft to a child with acute lymphoblastic leukemia. This chain uses TRBV7-2 with TRBJ1-6; 9 nucleotides agree with TRBD1. The sample was PBMCs from the stem cell graft donor, taken from the stem cell graft. CDR3 loop: CASSFGTGKPPLHF. In DNA form, the CDR3 reads TGTGCCAGCAGTTTCGGGACAGGGAAGCCACCCCTCCACTTT.